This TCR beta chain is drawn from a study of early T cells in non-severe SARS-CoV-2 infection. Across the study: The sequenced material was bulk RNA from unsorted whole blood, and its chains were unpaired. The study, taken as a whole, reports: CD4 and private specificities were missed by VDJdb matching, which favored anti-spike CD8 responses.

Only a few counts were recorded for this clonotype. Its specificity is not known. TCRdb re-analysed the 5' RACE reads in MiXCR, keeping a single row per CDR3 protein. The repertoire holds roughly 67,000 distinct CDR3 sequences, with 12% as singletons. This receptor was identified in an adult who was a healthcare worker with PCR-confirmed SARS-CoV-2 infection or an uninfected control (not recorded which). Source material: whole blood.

The CDR3 DNA follows: TGTGCCAGCAGCTCCCCAGAGGCCGGGGAGCTGTTTTTT. As protein: CASSSPEAGELFF. This chain uses TRBV7-9 with TRBJ2-2; D is uncertain. Germline V gene sequence: CDR1 SEHNR, CDR2 FQNEAQ (reference sequence). V lost 4 bases to trimming and J lost 6 bases, with 9 bases between them. CDR3 size: 13 residues.